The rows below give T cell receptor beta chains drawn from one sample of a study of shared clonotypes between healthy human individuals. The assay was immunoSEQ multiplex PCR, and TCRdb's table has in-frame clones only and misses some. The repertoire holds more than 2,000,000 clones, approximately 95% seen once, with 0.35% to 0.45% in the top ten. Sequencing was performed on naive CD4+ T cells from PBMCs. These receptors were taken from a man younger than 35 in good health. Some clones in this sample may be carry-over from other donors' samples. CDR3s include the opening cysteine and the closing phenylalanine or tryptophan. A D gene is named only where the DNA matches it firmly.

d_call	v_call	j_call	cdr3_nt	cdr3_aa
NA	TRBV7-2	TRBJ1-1	TGTGCCAGCAGCCCCCACTGGGGGGGGCTTGCGAACACTGAAGCTTTCTTT	CASSPHWGGLANTEAFF
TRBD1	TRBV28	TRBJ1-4	TGTGCCAGCAGTTTAGAGGGGGCTGCAACTAATGAAAAACTGTTTTTT	CASSLEGAATNEKLFF
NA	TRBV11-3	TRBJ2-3	TGTGCCAGCAGCTTACCCCACGATGGTACGCAGTATTTT	CASSLPHDGTQYF
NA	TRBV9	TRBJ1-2	TGTGCCAGCAGCCCCCAGGGTTATGGCTACACCTTC	CASSPQGYGYTF
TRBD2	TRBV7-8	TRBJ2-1	TGTGCCAGCAGCTTGATCATAGGGACTAGCGGGTCCTACAATGAGCAGTTCTTC	CASSLIIGTSGSYNEQFF
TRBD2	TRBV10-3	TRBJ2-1	TGTGCCATCAGTCGGCTAGCGGGGAATGAGCAGTTCTTC	CAISRLAGNEQFF
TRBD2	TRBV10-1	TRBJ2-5	TGCGCCAGCAGTGATAGGGCTAGCGGGACCCAAGAGACCCAGTACTTC	CASSDRASGTQETQYF
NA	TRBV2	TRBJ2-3	TGTGCCAGCAGTGAAAGGGGGTACAGTTCCACAGATACGCAGTATTTT	CASSERGYSSTDTQYF
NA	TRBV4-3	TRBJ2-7	TGCGCCAGCAGCCAAGATTACGGGAGCTCCTACGAGCAGTACTTC	CASSQDYGSSYEQYF
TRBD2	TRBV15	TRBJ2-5	TGTGCCACCAGCAGGAATCAGGGACTAGCGGGAGTTGAGACCCAGTACTTC	CATSRNQGLAGVETQYF
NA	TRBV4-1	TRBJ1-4	TGCGCCAGCAGCCACCCAGGGTCCCTCGGGGAAAAACTGTTTTTT	CASSHPGSLGEKLFF